Each of the 8 T cell receptor beta chains below was sequenced from the same sample in a study of ipilimumab plus nivolumab after autologous stem cell transplantation (dated by TCRdb to the early 2020s). Receptor libraries were prepared by the immunoSEQ multiplex PCR assay. The table was pulled from immuneACCESS by TCRdb, which kept in-frame rearrangements only. Such tables lose some clones; where checked, under half of the loss comes from unresolved V genes, and the rest has no known cause. This sample is represented by tens of thousands of clones; almost 95% of them were singletons. Roughly 0.87% of the sample is in the top ten clones. The sequencing here drew on PBMCs, taken in a trial of ipilimumab plus nivolumab as post-transplant consolidation. These receptors all come from a male donor with multiple myeloma.

The V call is TRBV5-3, the J call TRBJ2-5, with D tentatively TRBD1 (5 bases). TRBV5-3 is identified as an open reading frame with a role that is uncertain. The CDR3 sequence is 14 residues long. V was shortened by 0 bases and J by 0 bases, with 6 bases between the two germline ends. This chain's CDR3 is CARSLEDNQETQYF. DNA for the CDR3: TGTGCCAGAAGCTTGGAGGACAACCAAGAGACCCAGTACTTC.

V is TRBV28 and J is TRBJ2-4, with 11 bases aligning to TRBD1. J was trimmed by 7 bases and V by 5 bases; bases with no gene match: 4. The germline V gene encodes CDR1 MDHEN and CDR2 SYDVKM. This CDR3 region has 14 residues. CDR3 nucleotide sequence: TGTGCCAGCAGTCCTCGGGACAGGGGGAACATTCAGTACTTC. Its protein product is CASSPRDRGNIQYF.

DNA for the CDR3: TGTGCCAGCAGCCTACAGGATACGCAGTATTTT. Encoded protein: CASSLQDTQYF. This chain joins TRBV7-2 and TRBJ2-3; D is ambiguous. The germline V and J ends were trimmed by 5 bases and 6 bases, with 6 bases remaining between them. The CDR3 spans 11 residues. Germline CDR1 reads SGHTA; CDR2 reads FQGNSA.

The chain carries TRBV29-1 and TRBJ1-2; D unclear. V gave up 4 bases and J gave up 8 bases, with 2 bases separating them. In germline, CDR1 is SQVTM, CDR2 ANQGSEA. The CDR3 consists of 8 residues. The CDR3 nucleotides are TGCAGCGTTGGCGGCTACACCTTC. Translating gives CSVGGYTF.

The chain has TRBV28 and TRBJ1-1, with no clear D. The CDR3 contains 14 residues. V lost 6 bases to trimming and J lost 3 bases, with 14 bases between them. CDR1 MDHEN and CDR2 SYDVKM come from the germline V gene. CDR3: CASSLKRLYTEAFF. In nucleotides, the CDR3 is TGTGCCAGCAGCCTCAAGAGGTTATACACTGAAGCTTTCTTT.

The rearrangement links TRBV4-1 to TRBJ2-1; D unclear. The CDR3 is 17 residues long. Looked up from germline, CDR1 is MGHRA and CDR2 is YSYEKL. The germline V and J ends were trimmed by 0 bases and 0 bases, with 12 bases remaining between them. This CDR3 reads CASSQETGAGSYNEQFF. CDR3 nucleotide sequence: TGCGCCAGCAGCCAAGAAACTGGAGCCGGCTCCTACAATGAGCAGTTCTTC.

This rearrangement joins TRBV27 to TRBJ2-1; perhaps D is TRBD1 or TRBD2 (6 bases each). This CDR3 has 16 residues. Germline assignment: CDR1 MNHEY and CDR2 SMNVEV (reference sequence). V lost 4 bases and J lost 7, with 20 bases in between. CDR3 coding DNA: TGTGCCAGCAGTTGGTCCCGAGGGGGGTGGGGTAATGAGCAGTTCTTC. It yields the protein CASSWSRGGWGNEQFF.

This clone is a singleton in its sample. V usage is TRBV7-2 and J usage is TRBJ2-3, with 12 bases lining up with TRBD2. V shed 0 bases, J shed 2 bases, and the junction held 3 bases outside the gene matches. The CDR3 extends over 17 amino acids. Germline CDR1 SGHTA, CDR2 FQGNSA. CDR3 DNA sequence: TGTGCCAGCAGCTTAGCTTCTAGCGGGGGGGCCACAGATACGCAGTATTTT. It encodes CASSLASSGGATDTQYF.